This T cell receptor (beta chain) was sequenced during a study of a mutant IDH1 vaccine in newly diagnosed glioma. Using immunoSEQ multiplex PCR, the repertoire was profiled, and TCRdb retains in-frame clones only, with some absent. The table records 45,000 to 65,000 clones, roughly 61% of them present only once. The germline CDR1 and CDR2 sequences are MDHEN and SYDVKM. Deletions cut 6 bases from V and 4 bases from J, with 10 bases between. This CDR3 comprises 12 residues. Indicated time point: week 47, end of study. Each dose of the vaccine consisted of 300 ug of mutant IDH1 20-mer peptide, with topical imiquimod. This clone was recorded once. What it recognizes is unknown.

The source is a man aged 35 to 55 with glioma. Some clones in this sample may be carry-over from other donors' samples. This chain links TRBV28 with TRBJ2-7, with a tentative D call TRBD1 (6 bases). The sample was peripheral blood mononuclear cells (PBMCs), taken from a glioma patient whose treatment included an IDH1 peptide vaccine. Here the CDR3 DNA reads TGTGCCAGCAGGGGGGCATTGTACGAGCAGTACTTC. Its translation: CASRGALYEQYF.